This T cell receptor (beta chain) originates from a study of T-cell reconstitution after alpha-beta-depleted transplantation in children. Unique molecular identifiers were incorporated during preparation of the TCRbeta library. TCRdb reanalysed the PCR reads using MiXCR and keeps one entry per CDR3 protein. Of approximately 510,000 distinct CDR3 sequences listed, about 16% are singletons. V was trimmed by 6 bases and J by 6 bases, leaving 20 bases between them. The CDR3 has 15 residues. Germline loops: CDR1 LGHNA, CDR2 YNFKEQ. The chain recombines TRBV4-2 with TRBJ1-1; D gene ambiguous. The TCR was taken from a human donor who donated a stem cell graft to a child with acute lymphoblastic leukemia. Sequences were derived from PBMCs from the stem cell graft donor, sampled from the stem cell graft. CDR3 in DNA: TGTGCCAGCAGGGAGGCGGGAGGTTCTGGGGCTGAAGCTTTCTTT. Protein sequence: CASREAGGSGAEAFF.